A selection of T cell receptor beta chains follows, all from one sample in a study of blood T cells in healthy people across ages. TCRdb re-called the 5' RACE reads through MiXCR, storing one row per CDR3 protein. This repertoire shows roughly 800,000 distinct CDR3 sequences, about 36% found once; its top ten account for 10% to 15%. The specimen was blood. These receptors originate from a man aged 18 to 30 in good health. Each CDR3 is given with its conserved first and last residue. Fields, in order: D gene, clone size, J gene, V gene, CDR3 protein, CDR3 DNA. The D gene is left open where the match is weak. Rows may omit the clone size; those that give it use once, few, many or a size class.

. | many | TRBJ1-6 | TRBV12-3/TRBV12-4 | CASSFQGFYNSPLHF | TGTGCCAGCAGTTTTCAGGGGTTCTATAATTCACCCCTCCACTTT
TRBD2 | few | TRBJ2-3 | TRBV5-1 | CASTRGVEDTDTQYF | TGCGCCAGCACCCGGGGGGTGGAAGACACAGATACGCAGTATTTT
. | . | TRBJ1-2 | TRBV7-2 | CASSFTIPQEGGYTF | TGTGCCAGCAGCTTCACGATCCCGCAGGAGGGTGGCTACACCTTC
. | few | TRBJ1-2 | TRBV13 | CASSAIRGAPGYTF | TGTGCCAGCAGCGCCATTCGGGGAGCTCCAGGCTACACCTTC
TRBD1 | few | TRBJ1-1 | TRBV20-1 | CSATFPGQGSTEAFF | TGCAGTGCTACCTTCCCGGGACAGGGTAGCACTGAAGCTTTCTTT
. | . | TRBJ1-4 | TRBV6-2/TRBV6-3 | CASGFPNEKLFF | TGTGCCAGCGGGTTTCCGAATGAAAAACTGTTTTTT
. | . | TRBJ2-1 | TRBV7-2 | CASTLGQLISYNEQFF | TGTGCCAGCACCTTGGGGCAGCTGATCTCCTACAATGAGCAGTTCTTC
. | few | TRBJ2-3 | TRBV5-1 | CASWGTDTQYF | TGCGCCAGCTGGGGCACAGATACGCAGTATTTT
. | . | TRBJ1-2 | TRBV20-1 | CSASPDSAGYTF | TGCAGTGCTAGTCCGGACAGCGCGGGCTACACCTTC
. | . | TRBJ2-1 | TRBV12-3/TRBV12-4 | CASSLSGRVWNEQFF | TGTGCCAGCAGCCTCAGTGGCCGAGTGTGGAATGAGCAGTTCTTC
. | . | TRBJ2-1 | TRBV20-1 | CSVILTYNEQFF | TGCAGTGTAATCCTTACCTACAATGAGCAGTTCTTC